The present TCR beta chain was sequenced within a study of beta chain features in type 1 diabetes. This CDR3 comprises 16 residues. Trimming took off 3 bases at V and 2 bases at J, with 18 bases between the two ends. Germline CDR1 is SGHRS and CDR2 is YFSETQ. The entirety of the isolated RNA underwent reverse transcription, so expressed TCRB transcripts were sequenced. The protocol was immunoSEQ multiplex PCR, while the TCRdb copy is restricted to in-frame clones and leaves out a portion. The data hold about 410,000 clones, with 11% to 15% observed a single time. The table lists this clone with a few counts. Its specificity is not known. Study-wide points: Within each of all four CD4+ subsets, Type 1 diabetes patients had TCRB CDR3s that were moderately but significantly shorter. Junctions at VDJ sites from type 1 diabetes patients had fewer insertions and more deletions.

The chain carries TRBV5-1 and TRBJ2-7, with TRBD1 as a possible D gene (6 bases). The source material was naive CD4+ T cells from blood. This clonotype was sampled from a man aged 25-45 years in good health. This CDR3 reads CASSWSTRGRTYEQYF. The CDR3 DNA follows: TGCGCCAGCAGCTGGTCCACCAGGGGCCGGACCTACGAGCAGTACTTC.